The rows below give T cell receptor beta chains drawn from one sample of a study of blood T cell repertoires in COVID-19. The table came from immunoSEQ multiplex PCR; TCRdb's copy has only in-frame clones and leaves some out. Of about 82,000 clones in the sample, 70% to 90% were seen once. The sequenced sample consisted of peripheral blood. The origin of the receptors is a man at least 80 years old with active or convalescent COVID-19. CDR3s include the opening cysteine and the closing phenylalanine or tryptophan. A D gene is named only where the DNA matches it firmly. Some rows have no size entry. The others give once, few or many, or a class for an expanded clone.

>NA|TRBV16|NA|TRBJ2-1
CASSQPRWVAGIYNEQFF
TGTGCCAGCAGCCAACCTCGTTGGGTTGCGGGAATTTACAATGAGCAGTTCTTC
>NA|TRBV5-4|NA|TRBJ2-3
CASSVGQSTDTQYF
TGTGCCAGCAGCGTAGGACAGAGCACAGATACGCAGTATTTT
>few|TRBV5-1|NA|TRBJ1-1
CASSLDSPVDTEAFF
TGCGCCAGCAGCTTAGACAGCCCCGTGGACACTGAAGCTTTCTTT
>NA|TRBV19|NA|TRBJ1-4
CASTVAQEVWEKLFF
TGTGCCAGTACCGTCGCCCAGGAGGTATGGGAAAAACTGTTTTTT
>few|TRBV19|TRBD1|TRBJ2-2
CASSGTGLSGELFF
TGTGCCAGTAGTGGGACAGGGCTTAGTGGGGAGCTGTTTTTT
>NA|TRBV28|NA|TRBJ2-5
CASPVPPGRKPVLYQETQYF
TGTGCCAGCCCCGTTCCCCCTGGCAGGAAGCCTGTCCTCTACCAAGAGACCCAGTACTTC
>NA|TRBV6-5|NA|TRBJ1-3
CASSRTASGNTIYF
TGTGCCAGCAGCCGGACAGCATCTGGAAACACCATATATTTT
>NA|TRBV28|NA|TRBJ1-5
CASSALGGLDQPQHF
TGTGCCAGCAGCGCCCTCGGGGGGTTGGATCAGCCCCAGCATTTT
>few|TRBV4-1|NA|TRBJ1-5
CASSPTGSQPQHF
TGCGCCAGCAGCCCCACAGGGTCTCAGCCCCAGCATTTT
>NA|TRBV10-3|TRBD1|TRBJ1-1
CAISESGIADRAFF
TGTGCCATCAGTGAGTCCGGTATAGCGGACAGGGCTTTCTTT
>NA|TRBV5-1|TRBD2|TRBJ2-3
CASRRGGKDTQYF
TGCGCCAGCCGGCGGGGGGGCAAAGATACGCAGTATTTT
>NA|TRBV6-5|NA|TRBJ1-2
CASSYSRTKAGYTF
TGTGCCAGCAGTTACTCCCGGACAAAAGCGGGCTACACCTTC
>NA|TRBV7-2|TRBD2|TRBJ2-1
CASSLGHRGGGNEQFF
TGTGCCAGCAGCTTAGGTCACCGCGGGGGGGGTAATGAGCAGTTCTTC
>NA|TRBV6-6|NA|TRBJ1-2
CASSVSRYGYTF
TGTGCCAGCTCCGTTTCTCGCTATGGCTACACCTTC
>NA|TRBV11-2|NA|TRBJ1-6
CASSLQGRFSPLHF
TGTGCCAGCAGCCTACAGGGACGATTTTCACCCCTCCACTTT
>few|TRBV11-2|NA|TRBJ2-2
CASSLEIVVGELFF
TGTGCCAGCAGCTTAGAGATTGTAGTAGGGGAGCTGTTTTTT
>NA|TRBV7-9|NA|TRBJ2-3
CASSLGVFTDTQYF
TGTGCCAGCAGCTTAGGAGTTTTCACAGATACGCAGTATTTT
>NA|TRBV5-6|TRBD1|TRBJ1-3
CASSLGGQGGNTIYF
TGTGCCAGCAGCTTGGGAGGACAGGGAGGAAACACCATATATTTT
>NA|TRBV28|NA|TRBJ1-6
CASRTGDHSPLHF
TGTGCCAGCCGAACAGGCGACCATTCACCCCTCCACTTT
>NA|TRBV7-9|TRBD2|TRBJ2-3
CASSFSNQRGDTQYF
TGTGCCAGCAGTTTTAGCAACCAGCGGGGGGATACGCAGTATTTT
>few|TRBV11-3|NA|TRBJ2-1
CASSRDITNEQFF
TGTGCCAGCAGCCGGGACATCACGAATGAGCAGTTCTTC
>NA|TRBV6-5|TRBD2|TRBJ2-2
CASSYGAGGRLGELFF
TGTGCCAGCAGTTACGGGGCGGGAGGGCGACTCGGGGAGCTGTTTTTT
>NA|TRBV11-2|NA|TRBJ1-1
CASSPTQSSLNTEAFF
TGTGCCAGCAGCCCCACGCAGTCCTCTCTGAACACTGAAGCTTTCTTT
>NA|TRBV6-1|NA|TRBJ1-5
CASSESTGLWNQPQHF
TGTGCCAGCAGTGAAAGTACAGGGCTGTGGAATCAGCCCCAGCATTTT
>NA|TRBV28|TRBD2|TRBJ2-3
CASRNSGGTDTQYF
TGTGCCAGCAGGAATAGCGGGGGGACAGATACGCAGTATTTT
>NA|TRBV12-3/TRBV12-4|NA|TRBJ1-2
CASSPQGISGYTF
TGTGCCAGCAGCCCACAGGGCATCTCTGGCTACACCTTC
>once|TRBV3-1/TRBV3-2|NA|TRBJ1-2
CASSQDPTSLGYTF
TGTGCCAGCAGCCAAGATCCTACCTCTCTTGGCTACACCTTC
>NA|TRBV10-3|TRBD1|TRBJ2-5
CAISEDRGFQETQYF
TGTGCCATCAGTGAGGACAGGGGTTTCCAAGAGACCCAGTACTTC
>NA|TRBV29-1|NA|TRBJ1-2
CSAGADYGYTF
TGCAGCGCCGGAGCGGATTATGGCTACACCTTC
>NA|TRBV2|NA|TRBJ1-5
CASSTESGNQPQHF
TGTGCCAGCAGTACAGAGTCCGGCAATCAGCCCCAGCATTTT
>NA|TRBV29-1|TRBD1|TRBJ1-1
CSATIGTGGTEAFF
TGCAGCGCCACCATTGGGACAGGGGGGACTGAAGCTTTCTTT
>NA|TRBV7-9|NA|TRBJ1-2
CASSLALGTAANYGYTF
TGTGCCAGCAGCTTAGCGCTCGGGACTGCAGCTAACTATGGCTACACCTTC
>NA|TRBV29-1|NA|TRBJ2-2
CSALTSPGELFF
TGCAGCGCCCTAACCTCCCCCGGGGAGCTGTTTTTT
>NA|TRBV30|NA|TRBJ2-2
CAWEKGGAHTGELFF
TGTGCCTGGGAAAAAGGAGGGGCCCACACCGGGGAGCTGTTTTTT
>NA|TRBV28|NA|TRBJ1-2
CASSHTLTRVGYTF
TGTGCCAGCAGCCACACACTTACGAGGGTCGGCTACACCTTC
>NA|TRBV2|TRBD1|TRBJ2-5
CASSPGTGQTQYF
TGTGCCAGCAGTCCTGGGACAGGCCAGACCCAGTACTTC
>NA|TRBV11-2|NA|TRBJ2-5
CASSRRRGTQETQYF
TGTGCCAGCAGCCGGAGACGGGGGACCCAAGAGACCCAGTACTTC
>few|TRBV28|NA|TRBJ1-5
CASSSTGEGNNQPQHF
TGTGCCAGCAGCTCCACCGGCGAGGGTAACAATCAGCCCCAGCATTTT
>once|TRBV9|TRBD1|TRBJ2-2
CASSVGGQGTPGELFF
TGTGCCAGCAGCGTAGGGGGACAGGGGACCCCAGGGGAGCTGTTTTTT
>NA|TRBV2|NA|TRBJ1-2
CASSDARGYGYTF
TGTGCCAGCAGTGACGCTAGAGGCTATGGCTACACCTTC
>NA|TRBV28|TRBD1|TRBJ1-3
CASSIGTAESTIYF
TGTGCCAGCAGTATCGGGACAGCCGAAAGCACCATATATTTT
>NA|TRBV18|NA|TRBJ1-5
CASSPGHNNQPQHF
TGTGCCAGCTCACCCGGACACAACAATCAGCCCCAGCATTTT
>NA|TRBV7-9|TRBD2|TRBJ2-2
CASSSRTSGDTGELFF
TGTGCCAGCAGTTCTAGGACTAGCGGGGACACCGGGGAGCTGTTTTTT